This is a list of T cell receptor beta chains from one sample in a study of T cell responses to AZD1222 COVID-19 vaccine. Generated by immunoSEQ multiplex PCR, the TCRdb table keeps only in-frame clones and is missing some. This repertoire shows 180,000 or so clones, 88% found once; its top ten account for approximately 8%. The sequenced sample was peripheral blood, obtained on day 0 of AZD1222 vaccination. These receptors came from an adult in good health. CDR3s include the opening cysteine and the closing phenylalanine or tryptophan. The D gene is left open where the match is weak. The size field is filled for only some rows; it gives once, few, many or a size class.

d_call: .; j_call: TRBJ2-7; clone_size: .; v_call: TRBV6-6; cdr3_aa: CASSYSAQAFYEQYF; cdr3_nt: TGTGCCAGCAGTTACTCGGCACAGGCGTTCTACGAGCAGTACTTC
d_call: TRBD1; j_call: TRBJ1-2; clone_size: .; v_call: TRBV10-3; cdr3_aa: CAISSGTAYGYTF; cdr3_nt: TGTGCCATCTCCTCCGGGACAGCCTATGGCTACACCTTC
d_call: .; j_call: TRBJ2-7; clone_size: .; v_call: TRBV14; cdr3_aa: CASSQGGTRSYEQYF; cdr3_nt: TGTGCCAGCAGCCAAGGGGGAACCCGCTCCTACGAGCAGTACTTC
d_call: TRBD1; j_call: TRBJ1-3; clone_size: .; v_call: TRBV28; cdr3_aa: CASSLLGQGARGNTIYF; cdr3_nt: TGTGCCAGCAGTTTACTGGGACAGGGGGCGCGGGGAAACACCATATATTTT
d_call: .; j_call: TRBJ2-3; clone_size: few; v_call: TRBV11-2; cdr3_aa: CASTRPGGNTDTQYF; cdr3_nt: TGTGCCAGCACTAGGCCGGGGGGCAACACAGATACGCAGTATTTT
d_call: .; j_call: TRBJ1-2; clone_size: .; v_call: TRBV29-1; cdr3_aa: CSANPLGGGYTF; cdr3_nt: TGCAGCGCCAACCCGCTCGGGGGCGGCTACACCTTC
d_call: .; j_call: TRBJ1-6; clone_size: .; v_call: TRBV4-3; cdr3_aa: CASSQDAISSYNSPLHF; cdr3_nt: TGCGCCAGCAGCCAAGACGCGATCAGCTCCTATAATTCACCCCTCCACTTT
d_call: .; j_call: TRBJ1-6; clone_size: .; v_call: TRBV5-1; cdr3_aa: CASSSGDNNSPLHF; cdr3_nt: TGCGCCAGCAGCTCTGGGGATAATAATTCACCCCTCCACTTT
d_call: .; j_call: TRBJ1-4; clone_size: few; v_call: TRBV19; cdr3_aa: CASSTGGGGEKLFF; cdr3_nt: TGTGCCAGTAGTACGGGGGGCGGTGGAGAAAAACTGTTTTTT
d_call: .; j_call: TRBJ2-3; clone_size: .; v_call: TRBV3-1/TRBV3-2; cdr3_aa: CASSQAPPLAGAADTQYF; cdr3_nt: TGTGCCAGCAGCCAAGCTCCCCCACTCGCGGGGGCGGCAGATACGCAGTATTTT
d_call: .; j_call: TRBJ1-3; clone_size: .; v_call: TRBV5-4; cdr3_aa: CASSPHWGGVGRNTIYF; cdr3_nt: TGTGCCAGCAGCCCCCACTGGGGGGGGGTTGGAAGAAACACCATATATTTT
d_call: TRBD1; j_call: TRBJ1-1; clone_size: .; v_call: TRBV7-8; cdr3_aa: CASSEGQGGTEAFF; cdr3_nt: TGTGCCAGCAGCGAGGGACAGGGGGGCACTGAAGCTTTCTTT
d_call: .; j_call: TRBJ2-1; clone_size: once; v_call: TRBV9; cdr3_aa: CASSVATEQFF; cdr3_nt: TGTGCCAGCAGCGTAGCTACTGAGCAGTTCTTC
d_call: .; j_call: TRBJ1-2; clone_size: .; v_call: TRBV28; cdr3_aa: CASSLGDYGYTF; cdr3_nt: TGTGCCAGCAGTCTAGGGGACTATGGCTACACCTTC
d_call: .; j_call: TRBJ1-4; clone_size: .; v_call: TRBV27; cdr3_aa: CASSLRGVEKLFF; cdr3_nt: TGTGCCAGCAGTTTACGGGGAGTCGAAAAACTGTTTTTT
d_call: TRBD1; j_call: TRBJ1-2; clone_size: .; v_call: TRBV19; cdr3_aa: CASSPRTGDGYTF; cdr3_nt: TGTGCCAGTAGTCCACGGACAGGCGATGGCTACACCTTC
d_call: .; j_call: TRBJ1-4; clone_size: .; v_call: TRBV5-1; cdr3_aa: CASSSSGAATNEKLFF; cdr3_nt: TGCGCCAGCAGCTCCTCAGGGGCTGCAACTAATGAAAAACTGTTTTTT
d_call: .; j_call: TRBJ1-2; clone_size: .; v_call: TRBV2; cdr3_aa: CASKLVIPNYGYTF; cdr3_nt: TGTGCCAGCAAGCTCGTAATTCCTAACTATGGCTACACCTTC
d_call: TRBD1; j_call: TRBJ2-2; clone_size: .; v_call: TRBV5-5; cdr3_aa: CASSSAGTGNTGELFF; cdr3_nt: TGTGCCAGCAGCTCCGCCGGGACAGGGAACACCGGGGAGCTGTTTTTT
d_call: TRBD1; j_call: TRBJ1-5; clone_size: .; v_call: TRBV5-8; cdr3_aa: CASSPGTAWDSNQPQHF; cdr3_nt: TGTGCCAGCAGCCCCGGGACAGCCTGGGATAGCAATCAGCCCCAGCATTTT
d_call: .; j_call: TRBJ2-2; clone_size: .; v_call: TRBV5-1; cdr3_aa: CASSFGQYTGELFF; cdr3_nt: TGCGCCAGCAGCTTCGGACAGTACACCGGGGAGCTGTTTTTT
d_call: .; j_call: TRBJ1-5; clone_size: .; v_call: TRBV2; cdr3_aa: CASRNQGIGEDQPQHF; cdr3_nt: TGTGCCAGCAGGAACCAGGGAATAGGAGAGGATCAGCCCCAGCATTTT
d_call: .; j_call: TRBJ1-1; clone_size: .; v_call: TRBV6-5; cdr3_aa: CASSYLANTEAFF; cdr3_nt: TGTGCCAGCAGTTATCTGGCGAACACTGAAGCTTTCTTT
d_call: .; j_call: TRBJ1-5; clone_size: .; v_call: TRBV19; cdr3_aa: CASILQGKTIYSNQPQHF; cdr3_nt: TGTGCCAGTATTCTACAGGGTAAGACTATCTATAGCAATCAGCCCCAGCATTTT
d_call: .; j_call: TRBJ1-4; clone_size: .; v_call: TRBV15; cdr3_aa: CATSRSPSGTNEKLFF; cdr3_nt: TGTGCCACCAGCAGATCCCCATCAGGAACTAATGAAAAACTGTTTTTT
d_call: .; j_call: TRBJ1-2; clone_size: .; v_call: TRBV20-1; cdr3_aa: CSASGLVVGTGDLGPLTGYTF; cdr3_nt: TGCAGTGCTAGTGGGCTTGTGGTCGGGACGGGGGACCTGGGACCATTAACTGGCTACACCTTC
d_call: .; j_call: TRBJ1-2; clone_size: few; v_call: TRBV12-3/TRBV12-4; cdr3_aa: CASSLGGDGYTF; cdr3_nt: TGTGCCAGCAGTTTAGGTGGGGATGGCTACACCTTC
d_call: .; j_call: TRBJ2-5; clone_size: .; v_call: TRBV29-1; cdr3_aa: CSAQGGEETQYF; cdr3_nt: TGCAGCGCCCAGGGGGGCGAAGAGACCCAGTACTTC
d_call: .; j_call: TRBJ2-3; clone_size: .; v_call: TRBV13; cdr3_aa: CASSLGRGDTQYF; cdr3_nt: TGTGCCAGCAGCTTAGGCCGGGGGGATACGCAGTATTTT
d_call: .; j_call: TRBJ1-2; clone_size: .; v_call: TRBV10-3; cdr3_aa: CAISEGTGRDYGYTF; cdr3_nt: TGTGCCATCAGTGAGGGTACAGGGAGGGACTATGGCTACACCTTC
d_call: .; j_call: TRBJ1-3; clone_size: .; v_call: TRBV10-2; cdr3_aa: CASSGAFGNTIYF; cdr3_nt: TGCGCCAGCAGTGGTGCATTCGGAAACACCATATATTTT
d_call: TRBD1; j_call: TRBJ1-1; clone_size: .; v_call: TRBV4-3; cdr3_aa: CASSQGARGVGTEAFF; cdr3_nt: TGCGCCAGCAGCCAAGGTGCCAGGGGGGTGGGCACTGAAGCTTTCTTT
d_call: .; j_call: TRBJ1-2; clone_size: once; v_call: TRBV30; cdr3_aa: CAWREQEMDGYTF; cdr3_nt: TGTGCCTGGAGGGAACAGGAGATGGATGGCTACACCTTC
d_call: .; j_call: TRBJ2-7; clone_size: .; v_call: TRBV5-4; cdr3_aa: CASSEAGRNYEQYF; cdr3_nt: TGTGCCAGCAGCGAAGCAGGGAGAAACTACGAGCAGTACTTC
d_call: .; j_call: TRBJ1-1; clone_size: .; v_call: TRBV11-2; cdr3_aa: CASSLGRGRKNTEAFF; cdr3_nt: TGTGCCAGCAGCTTAGGCCGGGGGCGGAAGAACACTGAAGCTTTCTTT
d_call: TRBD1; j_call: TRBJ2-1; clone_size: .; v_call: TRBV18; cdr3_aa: CASSPWNPDRRYNEQFF; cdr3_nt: TGTGCCAGCTCACCCTGGAACCCGGACAGGAGGTACAATGAGCAGTTCTTC
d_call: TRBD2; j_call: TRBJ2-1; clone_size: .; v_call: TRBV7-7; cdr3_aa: CASSPSGGAYNEQFF; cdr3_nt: TGTGCCAGCAGCCCTAGCGGGGGGGCTTACAATGAGCAGTTCTTC
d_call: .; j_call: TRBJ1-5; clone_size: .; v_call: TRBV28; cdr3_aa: CASTGTRNQPQHF; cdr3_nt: TGTGCCAGCACAGGCACGAGGAATCAGCCCCAGCATTTT
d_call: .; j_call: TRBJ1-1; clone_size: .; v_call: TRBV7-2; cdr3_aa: CASSLGPLNTEAFF; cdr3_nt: TGTGCCAGCAGCTTAGGCCCACTGAACACTGAAGCTTTCTTT
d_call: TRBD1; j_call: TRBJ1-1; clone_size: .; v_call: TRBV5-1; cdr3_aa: CASSLGGQGYPEAFF; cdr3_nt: TGCGCCAGCAGCTTGGGGGGACAGGGTTACCCTGAAGCTTTCTTT
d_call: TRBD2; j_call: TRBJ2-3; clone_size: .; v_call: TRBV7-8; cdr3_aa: CASSSRPSGGSTDTQYF; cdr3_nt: TGTGCCAGCAGCTCCCGCCCTAGCGGGGGAAGCACAGATACGCAGTATTTT
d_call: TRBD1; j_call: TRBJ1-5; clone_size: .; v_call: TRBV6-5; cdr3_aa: CASRKQGASNQPQHF; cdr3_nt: TGTGCCAGCAGAAAACAGGGGGCGTCCAATCAGCCCCAGCATTTT
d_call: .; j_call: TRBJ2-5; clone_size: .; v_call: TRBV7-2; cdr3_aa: CASSPRRTTETQYF; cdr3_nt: TGTGCCAGCAGCCCCCGCCGGACTACAGAGACCCAGTACTTC
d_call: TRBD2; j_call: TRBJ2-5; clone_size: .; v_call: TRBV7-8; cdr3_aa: CASSPSGDQETQYF; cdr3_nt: TGTGCCAGCAGCCCGAGCGGGGACCAAGAGACCCAGTACTTC
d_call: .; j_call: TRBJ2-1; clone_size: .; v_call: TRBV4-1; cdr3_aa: CASSQVGAMGRNEQFF; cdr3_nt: TGCGCCAGCAGCCAGGTCGGGGCAATGGGGAGAAATGAGCAGTTCTTC
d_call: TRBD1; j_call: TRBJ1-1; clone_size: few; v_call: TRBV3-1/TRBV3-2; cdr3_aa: CASSPLIYRGLDTEAFF; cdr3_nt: TGTGCCAGCAGCCCCCTCATCTACAGGGGTTTGGACACTGAAGCTTTCTTT
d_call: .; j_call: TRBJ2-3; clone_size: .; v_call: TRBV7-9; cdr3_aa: CASSLSLDTQYF; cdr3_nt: TGTGCCAGCAGCTTGAGTTTAGATACGCAGTATTTT
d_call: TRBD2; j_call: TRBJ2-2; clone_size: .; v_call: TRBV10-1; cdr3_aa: CASSGKRGDGELFF; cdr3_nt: TGCGCCAGCAGTGGAAAGCGGGGAGACGGGGAGCTGTTTTTT
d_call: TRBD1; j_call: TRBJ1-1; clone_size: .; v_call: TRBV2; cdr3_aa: CASSETRDSLNTEAFF; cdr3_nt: TGTGCCAGCAGTGAAACCCGGGACAGCCTGAACACTGAAGCTTTCTTT
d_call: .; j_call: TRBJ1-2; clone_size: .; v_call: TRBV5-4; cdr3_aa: CASSTTGAVGYTF; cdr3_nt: TGTGCCAGCAGCACCACGGGGGCGGTCGGCTACACCTTC
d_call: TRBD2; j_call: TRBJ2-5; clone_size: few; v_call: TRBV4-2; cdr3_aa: CPTTLGGGGPAWETQYF; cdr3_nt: TGTCCCACCACTTTGGGGGGCGGGGGGCCGGCATGGGAGACCCAGTACTTC
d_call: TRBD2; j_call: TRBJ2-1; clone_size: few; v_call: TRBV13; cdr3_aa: CASSSLAGGPLNEQFF; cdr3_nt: TGTGCCAGCAGCTCCCTAGCGGGGGGGCCTTTAAATGAGCAGTTCTTC
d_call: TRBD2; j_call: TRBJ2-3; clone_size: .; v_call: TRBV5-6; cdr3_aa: CASSLGAGGSSTDTQYF; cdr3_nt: TGTGCCAGCAGCTTGGGAGCGGGGGGCTCTAGCACAGATACGCAGTATTTT
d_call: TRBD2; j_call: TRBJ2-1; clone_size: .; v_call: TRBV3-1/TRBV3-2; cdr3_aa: CASSQGPGGNEQFF; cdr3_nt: TGTGCCAGCAGCCAAGGACCGGGGGGGAATGAGCAGTTCTTC